This T cell receptor beta chain was sequenced in a study of OX40 agonist ivuxolimab in advanced cancers. Overall study: An agonistic anti-OX40 (CD134) antibody, ivuxolimab, was used to treat the patients. Dose-escalation patients suffered from hepatocellular carcinoma, melanoma, renal cell or head and neck cancer. Overall study results and limits: In the 0.1 to 3.0 mg/kg range, CD4+ and CD8+ blood T cells had expanded clonally by week 6.

Per the germline V gene, CDR1 is SNHLY and CDR2 is FYNNEI. The V gene lost 8 bases and the J gene lost 5 bases, with 9 bases spanning the gap. The CDR3 is made up of 11 amino acids. This clone came up once. Its specificity is not known. TCRdb's table, derived via immunoSEQ multiplex PCR, lists solely in-frame clones and lacks some. This table has under 20,000 clones, 83% appearing once. This TCR derives from an adult with an advanced solid tumor such as melanoma, head and neck, liver or kidney cancer. Sequencing was performed on CD4+ or CD8+ T cells sorted from blood, taken in a trial of the OX40 agonist ivuxolimab. The chain couples TRBV2 to TRBJ2-5; D might be TRBD1 or TRBD2, each matching 5 bases. The CDR3 is CASPEGETQYF. The CDR3 DNA reads TGTGCCAGCCCCGAGGGGGAGACCCAGTACTTC.